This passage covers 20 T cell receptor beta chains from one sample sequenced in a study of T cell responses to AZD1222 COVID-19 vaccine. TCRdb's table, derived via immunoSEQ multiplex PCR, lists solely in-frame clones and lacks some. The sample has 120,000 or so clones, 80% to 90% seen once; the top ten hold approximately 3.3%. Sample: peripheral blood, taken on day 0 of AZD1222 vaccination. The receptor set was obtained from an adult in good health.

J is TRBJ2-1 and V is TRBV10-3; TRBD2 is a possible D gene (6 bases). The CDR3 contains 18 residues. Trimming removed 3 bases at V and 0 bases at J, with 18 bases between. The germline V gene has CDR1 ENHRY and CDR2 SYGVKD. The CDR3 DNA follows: TGTGCCATCAGTGATTTTCATACTGGGGGGAGCTCCTACAATGAGCAGTTCTTC. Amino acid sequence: CAISDFHTGGSSYNEQFF.

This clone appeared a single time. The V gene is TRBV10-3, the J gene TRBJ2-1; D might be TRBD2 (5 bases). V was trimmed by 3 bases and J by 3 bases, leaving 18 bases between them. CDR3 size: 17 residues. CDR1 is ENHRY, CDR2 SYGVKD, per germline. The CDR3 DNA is TGTGCCATCAGTGAATGGAGGCCAGACCCCCACTACAATGAGCAGTTCTTC. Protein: CAISEWRPDPHYNEQFF.

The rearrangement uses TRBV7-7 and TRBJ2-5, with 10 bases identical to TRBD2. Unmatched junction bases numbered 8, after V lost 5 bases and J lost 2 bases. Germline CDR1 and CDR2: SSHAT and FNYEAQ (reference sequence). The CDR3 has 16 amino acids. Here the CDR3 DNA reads TGTGCCAGCAGCGCCTATAGCGGGGGGTTTCAAGAGACCCAGTACTTC. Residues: CASSAYSGGFQETQYF.

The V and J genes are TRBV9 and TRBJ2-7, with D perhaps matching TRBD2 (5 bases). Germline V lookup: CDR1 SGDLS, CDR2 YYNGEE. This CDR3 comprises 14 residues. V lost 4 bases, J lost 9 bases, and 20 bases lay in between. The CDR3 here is CASSPGDSYEGQYF. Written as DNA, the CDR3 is TGTGCCAGCAGCCCGGGTGATAGCTACGAGGGGCAGTACTTC.

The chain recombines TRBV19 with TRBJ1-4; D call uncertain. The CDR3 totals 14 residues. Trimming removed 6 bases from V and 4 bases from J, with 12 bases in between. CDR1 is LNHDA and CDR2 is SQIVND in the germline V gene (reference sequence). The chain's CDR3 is CASRLSQLNEKLFF. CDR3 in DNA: TGTGCCAGTAGACTATCACAGCTTAATGAAAAACTGTTTTTT.

As DNA, the CDR3 is TGTGCCAGCAGCCTCCAGCGGACAGATACGCAGTATTTT. Its protein is CASSLQRTDTQYF. The V and J genes are TRBV7-9 and TRBJ2-3; D might be TRBD2 (5 bases). Trimming took off 5 bases at V and 3 bases at J, with 9 bases between the two ends. Per the germline V gene, CDR1 is SEHNR and CDR2 is FQNEAQ (reference sequence). This CDR3 has 13 amino acids.

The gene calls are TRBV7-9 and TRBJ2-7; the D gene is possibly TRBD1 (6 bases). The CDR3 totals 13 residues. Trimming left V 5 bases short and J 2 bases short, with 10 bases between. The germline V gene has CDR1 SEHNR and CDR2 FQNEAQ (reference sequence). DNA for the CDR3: TGTGCCAGCAGCCTCGGGACAACCTACGAGCAGTACTTC. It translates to CASSLGTTYEQYF.

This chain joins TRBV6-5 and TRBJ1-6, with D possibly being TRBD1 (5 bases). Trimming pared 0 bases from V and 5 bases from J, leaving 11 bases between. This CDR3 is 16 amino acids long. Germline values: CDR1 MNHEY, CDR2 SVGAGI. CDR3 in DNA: TGTGCCAGCAGTTACTCGGGCAGGGCGGATAATTCACCCCTCCACTTT. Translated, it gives CASSYSGRADNSPLHF.

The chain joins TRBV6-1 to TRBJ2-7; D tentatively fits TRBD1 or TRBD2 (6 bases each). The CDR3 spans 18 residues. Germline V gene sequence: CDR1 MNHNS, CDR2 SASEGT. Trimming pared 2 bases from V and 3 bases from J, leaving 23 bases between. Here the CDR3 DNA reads TGTGCCAGCAGTGAACCTCGGGGGCTGGGGGAGTCCCTCTACGAGCAGTACTTC. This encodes CASSEPRGLGESLYEQYF.

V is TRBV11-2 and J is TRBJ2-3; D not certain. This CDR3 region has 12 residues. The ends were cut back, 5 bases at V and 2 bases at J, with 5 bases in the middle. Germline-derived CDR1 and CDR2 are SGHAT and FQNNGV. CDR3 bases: TGTGCCAGCAGCGGATCCACAGATACGCAGTATTTT. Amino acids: CASSGSTDTQYF. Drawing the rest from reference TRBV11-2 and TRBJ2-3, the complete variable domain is EAGVAQSPRYKIIEKRQSVAFWCNPISGHATLYWYQQILGQGPKLLIQFQNNGVVDDSQLPKDRFSAERLKGVDSTLKIQPAKLEDSAVYLCASSGSTDTQYFGPGTRLTVL.

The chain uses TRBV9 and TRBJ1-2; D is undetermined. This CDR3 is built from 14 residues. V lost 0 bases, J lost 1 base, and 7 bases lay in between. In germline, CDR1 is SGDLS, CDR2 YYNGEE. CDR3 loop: CASSVASDNYGYTF. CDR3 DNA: TGTGCCAGCAGCGTAGCTTCGGATAACTATGGCTACACCTTC.

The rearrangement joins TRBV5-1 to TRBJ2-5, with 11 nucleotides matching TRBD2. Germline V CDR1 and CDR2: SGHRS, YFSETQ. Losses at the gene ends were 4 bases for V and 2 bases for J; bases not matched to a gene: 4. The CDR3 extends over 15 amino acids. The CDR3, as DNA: TGCGCCAGCAGCCCGGGACTAGCGGAACAAGAGACCCAGTACTTC. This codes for CASSPGLAEQETQYF.

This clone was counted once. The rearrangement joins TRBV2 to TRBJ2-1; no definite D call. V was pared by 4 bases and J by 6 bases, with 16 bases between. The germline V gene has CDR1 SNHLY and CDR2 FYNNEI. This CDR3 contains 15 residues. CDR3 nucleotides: TGTGCCAGCAGTGCGCAAGGTGTAGGGTCCAATGAGCAGTTCTTC. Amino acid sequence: CASSAQGVGSNEQFF.

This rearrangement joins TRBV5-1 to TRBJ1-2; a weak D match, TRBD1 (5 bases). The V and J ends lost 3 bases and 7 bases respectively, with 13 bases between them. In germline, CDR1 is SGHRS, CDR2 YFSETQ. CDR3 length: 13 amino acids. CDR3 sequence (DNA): TGCGCCAGCAGCTCTCATGTAGGGGTTGGCTACACCTTC. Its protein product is CASSSHVGVGYTF. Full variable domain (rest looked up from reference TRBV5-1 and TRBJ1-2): KAGVTQTPRYLIKTRGQQVTLSCSPISGHRSVSWYQQTPGQGLQFLFEYFSETQRNKGNFPGRFSGRQFSNSRSEMNVSTLELGDSALYLCASSSHVGVGYTFGSGTRLTVV.

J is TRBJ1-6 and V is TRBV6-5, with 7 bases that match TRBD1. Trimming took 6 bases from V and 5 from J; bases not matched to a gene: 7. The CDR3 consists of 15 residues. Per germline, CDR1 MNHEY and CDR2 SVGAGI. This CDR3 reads CASSLATGDNSPLHF. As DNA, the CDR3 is TGTGCCAGCAGCTTAGCCACAGGGGATAATTCACCCCTCCACTTT.

The CDR3 reads CASRDSPKVLFEQYF. CDR3 coding DNA: TGTGCCAGCCGGGACAGCCCCAAGGTCCTCTTCGAGCAGTACTTC. The chain links TRBV21-1 to TRBJ2-7; no check of the table's D call, TRBD1, against the DNA was made. TRBV21-1 is an annotated pseudogene. This CDR3 is built from 15 residues.

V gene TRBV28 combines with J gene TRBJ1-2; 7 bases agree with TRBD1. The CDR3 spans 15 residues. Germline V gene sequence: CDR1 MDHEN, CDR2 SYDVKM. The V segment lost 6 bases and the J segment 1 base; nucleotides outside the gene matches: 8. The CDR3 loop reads CASSPAGTVNYGYTF. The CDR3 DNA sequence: TGTGCCAGCAGCCCCGCCGGGACAGTTAACTATGGCTACACCTTC.

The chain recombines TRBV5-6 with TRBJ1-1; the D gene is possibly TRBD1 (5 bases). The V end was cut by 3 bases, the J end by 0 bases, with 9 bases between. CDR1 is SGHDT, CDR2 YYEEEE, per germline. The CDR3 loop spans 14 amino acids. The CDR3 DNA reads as TGTGCCAGCAGCTGGGACGTTATGAACACTGAAGCTTTCTTT. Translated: CASSWDVMNTEAFF.

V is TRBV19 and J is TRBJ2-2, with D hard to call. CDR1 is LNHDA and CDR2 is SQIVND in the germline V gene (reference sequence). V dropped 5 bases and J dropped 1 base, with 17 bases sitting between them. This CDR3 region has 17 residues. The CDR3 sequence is CASSRAAGRQNTGELFF. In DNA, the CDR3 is TGTGCCAGTAGTCGGGCTGCCGGCAGGCAGAACACCGGGGAGCTGTTTTTT.

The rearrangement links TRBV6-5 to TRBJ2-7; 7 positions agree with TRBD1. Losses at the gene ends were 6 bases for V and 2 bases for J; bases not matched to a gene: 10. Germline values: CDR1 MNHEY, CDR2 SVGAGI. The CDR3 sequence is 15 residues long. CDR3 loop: CASSSGGGGTYEQYF. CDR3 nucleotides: TGTGCCAGCAGCTCAGGGGGTGGTGGGACCTACGAGCAGTACTTC.